The next 28 T cell receptor beta chains were all read from a single sample in a study of OX40 agonist ivuxolimab in advanced cancers. Profiled with immunoSEQ multiplex PCR; TCRdb holds only in-frame clones, not every one. This sample has about 26,000 clones, with almost 90% found just once. The sample was CD4+ or CD8+ T cells sorted from blood, taken in a trial of the OX40 agonist ivuxolimab. The source is an adult with an advanced solid tumor such as melanoma, head and neck, liver or kidney cancer.

Only one count was recorded for this clone. The chain recombines TRBV5-5 with TRBJ1-2; 7 bases align to TRBD1. In germline, CDR1 is SGHKS, CDR2 YYEKEE (reference sequence). This CDR3 has 16 residues. V lost 0 bases to trimming and J lost 5 bases; unmatched junction nucleotides: 10. The CDR3 DNA reads as TGTGCCAGCAGCTTGGAGGGGTCAGGGGGTGGATATGGCTACACCTTC. Protein product: CASSLEGSGGGYGYTF.

This chain uses TRBV2 with TRBJ2-7; D gene ambiguous. The CDR3 is 13 residues long. V lost 4 bases and J lost 3, with 10 bases in between. Germline values: CDR1 SNHLY, CDR2 FYNNEI. The CDR3 reads CASSGDALYEQYF. As DNA, the CDR3 is TGTGCCAGCAGTGGTGACGCCCTCTACGAGCAGTACTTC.

This chain links TRBV5-3 with TRBJ2-7; D perhaps matches TRBD1 (5 bases). TRBV5-3 has ORF status, its function being uncertain. With 2 bases removed from V and 3 bases from J, the gap between germline ends came to 12 bases. CDR3 length: 14 amino acids. The CDR3 region has the DNA TGTGCCAGAAGCTTCAGGGTAATCAACTACGAGCAGTACTTC. Its protein product is CARSFRVINYEQYF.

This clone is a singleton in its sample. The V gene is TRBV19, the J gene TRBJ2-3, with a weak D call TRBD1 (6 bases). This CDR3 comprises 13 residues. Per the germline V gene, CDR1 is LNHDA and CDR2 is SQIVND (reference sequence). The germline V and J ends were trimmed by 3 bases and 4 bases, with 8 bases remaining between them. The CDR3 loop reads CASSMWTADTQYF. The CDR3 nucleotides read TGTGCCAGTAGTATGTGGACAGCAGATACGCAGTATTTT.

The chain recombines TRBV30 with TRBJ2-7, with TRBD2 identical over 9 bases. Trimming at V came to 0 bases and at J to 2 bases, leaving 2 bases not matched to a gene. This CDR3 contains 14 residues. CDR1 and CDR2 from the germline V gene are GTSNPN and SVGIG (reference sequence). CDR3 protein: CAWSVLAGAYEQYF. CDR3 DNA: TGTGCCTGGAGTGTCTTAGCGGGAGCCTACGAGCAGTACTTC.

This chain connects TRBV30 to TRBJ2-7, with a tentative D call TRBD2 (6 bases). There are 13 residues in the CDR3. Germline CDR1 is GTSNPN and CDR2 is SVGIG (reference sequence). Trimming removed 3 bases at V and 5 bases at J, with 14 bases between. The DNA of the CDR3 is TGTGCCTGGAGGGGAATCGGGGGACACGAGCAGTACTTC. It encodes CAWRGIGGHEQYF.

CDR3 protein: CASSPIAGGPETQYF. The CDR3 DNA reads TGTGCCAGCAGCCCTATAGCGGGAGGCCCAGAGACCCAGTACTTC. The chain recombines TRBV6-4 with TRBJ2-5; 10 nucleotides line up with TRBD2. Germline CDR1 and CDR2: MRHNA and SNTAGT. V lost 6 bases to trimming and J lost 4 bases; unmatched junction nucleotides: 8. The CDR3 is 15 residues long.

The chain has TRBV28 and TRBJ2-5; D might be TRBD2 (6 bases). The germline CDR1 and CDR2 sequences are MDHEN and SYDVKM. The CDR3 extends over 15 amino acids. Trimming pared 1 base from V and 4 bases from J, leaving 13 bases between. CDR3 coding DNA: TGTGCCAGCAGTTTATTACGGGAGAGCCTAGAGACCCAGTACTTC. Residues: CASSLLRESLETQYF.

This sequence joins TRBV4-1 and TRBJ2-2; no clear D gene. Looked up from germline, CDR1 is MGHRA and CDR2 is YSYEKL. The CDR3 is 11 amino acids. V was clipped by 4 bases and J by 5 bases, with 2 bases between them. The CDR3 spells CASSRTGELFF. CDR3 coding DNA: TGCGCCAGCAGCCGTACCGGGGAGCTGTTTTTT.

The chain joins TRBV7-9 to TRBJ2-5; 10 bases agree with TRBD2. Looked up from germline, CDR1 is SEHNR and CDR2 is FQNEAQ (reference sequence). The CDR3 is 17 residues long. The V segment lost 6 bases and the J segment 2 bases; nucleotides outside the gene matches: 12. The CDR3 sequence is CASRPSGGARVQETQYF. CDR3 DNA: TGTGCCAGCAGACCCAGCGGGGGGGCCCGGGTGCAAGAGACCCAGTACTTC.

V usage is TRBV7-2 and J usage is TRBJ2-7; 10 nucleotides line up with TRBD1. CDR3 length: 14 amino acids. Unmatched junction bases numbered 6, after V lost 5 bases and J lost 5 bases. Germline V lookup: CDR1 SGHTA, CDR2 FQGNSA. In DNA form, the CDR3 reads TGTGCCAGCAGCCGGACAGGGGGGATGAACGAGCAGTACTTC. Residues: CASSRTGGMNEQYF.

V is TRBV5-6 and J is TRBJ2-3, with D maybe TRBD1 (6 bases). This CDR3 contains 15 residues. V lost 2 bases and J lost 2, with 12 bases in between. CDR1 is SGHDT, CDR2 YYEEEE, per germline. The CDR3 spells CASSFGTGITDTQYF. DNA of the CDR3: TGTGCCAGCAGCTTTGGAACAGGGATCACAGATACGCAGTATTTT.

The chain has TRBV5-4 and TRBJ1-5; D is uncertain. Germline CDR1 and CDR2: SGHNT and YYREEE (reference sequence). Trimming took off 0 bases at V and 1 base at J, with 5 bases between the two ends. The length of the CDR3 is 14 residues. The CDR3 DNA is TGTGCCAGCAGCTTGGCAGAGAGCAATCAGCCCCAGCATTTT. This encodes CASSLAESNQPQHF.

The chain recombines TRBV14 with TRBJ1-5, with D possibly matching TRBD1 (6 bases). The CDR3 contains 14 residues. Trimming shortened V by 1 base and J by 9 bases, and 13 bases separated the two germline ends. Germline V CDR1 and CDR2: SGHDN, FVKESK. CDR3 bases: TGTGCCAGCAGCCAAGGCGTAGGGGGATCGCCCCAGCATTTT. This sequence encodes CASSQGVGGSPQHF.

As for this clone: This may be a read error: a much more frequent sequence differs by one nucleotide. This sample also contains other DNA sequences that code for the same CDR3. The chain recombines TRBV27 with TRBJ1-1; tentative D call: TRBD1 (5 bases). Per the germline V gene, CDR1 is MNHEY and CDR2 is SMNVEV (reference sequence). The CDR3 is 14 residues long. The DNA of the CDR3 is TGTGCTAGCCGCATTGGGCAGGGTGTGCCTGAAGCTTTCTTT. Protein product: CASRIGQGVPEAFF.

A single count supports this clone. The chain combines TRBV6-6 with TRBJ2-7; TRBD2 matches at 11 bases. Germline lookup yields CDR1 MNHNY and CDR2 SVGAGI (reference sequence). With 3 bases clipped from V and 7 bases from J, the junction kept 8 bases outside the gene matches. The CDR3 totals 15 residues. DNA for the CDR3: TGTGCCAGCAGTTATTCCGGGACTAGCGGTTATGAGCAGTACTTC. It yields the protein CASSYSGTSGYEQYF.

The chain carries TRBV6-1 and TRBJ2-7, with TRBD1 as a possible D gene (5 bases). Per germline, CDR1 MNHNS and CDR2 SASEGT. The CDR3 spans 15 residues. The V end lost 6 bases, the J end lost 3 bases, and 18 bases lay between the germline ends. CDR3 DNA: TGTGCCAGCAGGCCCAGTGGGCGGACAAACTACGAGCAGTACTTC. Protein sequence: CASRPSGRTNYEQYF.

V is TRBV5-5 and J is TRBJ2-7; 11 bases are shared with TRBD1. The CDR3 has 17 residues. V lost 0 bases and J lost 3; bases outside the gene matches: 8. In germline, CDR1 is SGHKS, CDR2 YYEKEE (reference sequence). CDR3 DNA sequence: TGTGCCAGCAGCTTGGGGGAGGCCGGGACAGGGGGCTACGAGCAGTACTTC. Protein: CASSLGEAGTGGYEQYF.

Details on this clone: At one of its ends the junction is not consistent with the germline gene, which may arise from a read error. The chain recombines TRBV6-1 with TRBJ1-2; maybe TRBD1 (6 bases). In germline, CDR1 is MNHNS, CDR2 SASEGT. The CDR3 runs to 17 residues. CDR3 bases: TGTGCCAGCGGTGACGATTTCAGAGGGGGGTTTATCTATGGCTACACCTTC. The encoded protein is CASGDDFRGGFIYGYTF.

The chain combines TRBV4-1 with TRBJ1-2; D gene unclear. The length of the CDR3 is 12 residues. Germline CDR1 and CDR2: MGHRA and YSYEKL. V lost 6 bases, J lost 3 bases, and 8 bases lay in between. The CDR3, as DNA: TGCGCCAGCAGTGACGGTTACTATGGCTACACCTTC. This codes for CASSDGYYGYTF.

The rearrangement joins TRBV6-4 to TRBJ2-3, with D perhaps being TRBD1 or TRBD2 (5 bases each). V lost 2 bases and J 3 bases, leaving 12 bases between the germline ends. The CDR3 consists of 15 residues. CDR1 and CDR2 (germline): MRHNA, SNTAGT. The DNA for the CDR3 is TGTGCCAGCAGTGACGGGGGTTTGGGGACAGATACGCAGTATTTT. This sequence encodes CASSDGGLGTDTQYF.

The chain carries TRBV7-2 and TRBJ2-2; TRBD2 aligns across 8 bases. Germline CDR1 reads SGHTA; CDR2 reads FQGNSA. V shed 1 base and J 4 bases; nucleotides not matched to a gene: 2. The CDR3 has 15 amino acids. Written as DNA, the CDR3 is TGTGCCAGCAGCTTAGACCTAGCGGGCACCGGGGAGCTGTTTTTT. Protein product: CASSLDLAGTGELFF.

This chain uses TRBV11-2 with TRBJ2-1, with 9 bases aligning to TRBD1. V gave up 3 bases and J gave up 7 bases; unmatched junction bases: 7. The CDR3 consists of 15 residues. CDR1 is SGHAT, CDR2 FQNNGV, per germline. The CDR3 protein is CASSFYRDRVNEQFF. The CDR3 DNA reads TGTGCCAGCAGCTTCTACCGGGACAGGGTAAATGAGCAGTTCTTC.

The chain uses TRBV18 and TRBJ2-1; the D call may be TRBD1 or TRBD2 (6 bases each). The germline V and J ends were trimmed by 5 bases and 15 bases, with 17 bases remaining between them. Germline V gives CDR1 KGHSH, CDR2 LQKENI. This CDR3 comprises 12 residues. The CDR3 sequence is CASSNPAEGGFF. Here the CDR3 DNA reads TGTGCCAGCTCAAATCCTGCTGAGGGGGGGTTCTTC.

The J gene is TRBJ2-2, the V gene TRBV5-1; possible D gene TRBD2, 6 bases. V was pared by 4 bases and J by 6 bases, with 10 bases between. This CDR3 is 13 amino acids long. The germline CDR1 and CDR2 sequences are SGHRS and YFSETQ. The CDR3 nucleotides are TGCGCCAGCAGCCCGACTAGTCCCGGGGAGCTGTTTTTT. Protein product: CASSPTSPGELFF.

The genes are TRBV6-4 and TRBJ2-2; D remains ambiguous. The CDR3 spans 15 residues. Per germline, CDR1 MRHNA and CDR2 SNTAGT. Trimming pared 8 bases from V and 5 bases from J, leaving 18 bases between. This CDR3 is CASSDRAGSTGELFF. The CDR3 DNA follows: TGTGCCAGCTCAGACCGAGCTGGATCGACCGGGGAGCTGTTTTTT.

This chain uses TRBV7-6 with TRBJ2-3; TRBD2 agrees at 7 bases. The CDR3 sequence is 16 residues long. Germline CDR1 and CDR2: SGHVS and FNYEAQ. J gave up 1 base and V 1 base, and 5 bases lay outside the gene matches. CDR3 DNA sequence: TGTGCCAGCAGCTTAGAAAACGCGGGGGGCACAGATACGCAGTATTTT. This codes for CASSLENAGGTDTQYF. Filled out from reference TRBV7-6 and TRBJ2-3, the complete variable domain reads GAGVSQSPRYKVTKRGQDVALRCDPISGHVSLYWYRQALGQGPEFLTYFNYEAQQDKSGLPNDRFSAERPEGSISTLTIQRTEQRDSAMYRCASSLENAGGTDTQYFGPGTRLTVL.

This clone was counted once. This chain connects TRBV14 to TRBJ2-7, with a tentative D call TRBD2 (5 bases). Germline V gene data show CDR1 as SGHDN and CDR2 as FVKESK. The CDR3 consists of 14 residues. V was clipped by 2 bases and J by 5 bases, with 13 bases between them. The CDR3 reads CASSQQTRRDEQYF. In DNA, the CDR3 is TGTGCCAGCAGCCAACAGACGCGGCGGGACGAGCAGTACTTC.